This TCR beta chain derives from a study of blood T cell repertoires in COVID-19. Across the study: Acute and convalescent COVID-19 specimens originated in the United States, Italy and Spain.

The CDR3 spans 14 residues. Germline loops: CDR1 LNHDA, CDR2 SQIVND (reference sequence). With V trimmed by 2 bases and J by 2 bases, 2 bases remained unmatched. Using immunoSEQ multiplex PCR, the repertoire was profiled, and TCRdb retains in-frame clones only, with some absent. The sample has fewer than 200,000 clones, 70% to 85% seen once. The clonotype comes from a man in his 60s who had recovered from COVID-19. Sequencing was carried out using peripheral blood. V is TRBV19 and J is TRBJ2-7; 8 bases are shared with TRBD2. The CDR3 loop reads CASSITGGTYEQYF. CDR3 bases: TGTGCCAGTAGTATAACGGGGGGGACCTACGAGCAGTACTTC.